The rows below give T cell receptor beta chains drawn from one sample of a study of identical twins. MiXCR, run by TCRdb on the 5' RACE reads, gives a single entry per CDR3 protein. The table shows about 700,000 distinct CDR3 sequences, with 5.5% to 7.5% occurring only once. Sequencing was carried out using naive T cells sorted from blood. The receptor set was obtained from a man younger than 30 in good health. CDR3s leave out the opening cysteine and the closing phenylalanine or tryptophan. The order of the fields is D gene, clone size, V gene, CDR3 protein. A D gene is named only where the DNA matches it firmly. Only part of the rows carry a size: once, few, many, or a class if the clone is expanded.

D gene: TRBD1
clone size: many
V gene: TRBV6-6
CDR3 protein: ASLRTGYGYT

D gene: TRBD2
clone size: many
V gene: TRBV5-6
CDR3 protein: ASSLSGGGEQF

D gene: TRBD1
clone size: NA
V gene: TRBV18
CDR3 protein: ASSPRQGSNTGELF

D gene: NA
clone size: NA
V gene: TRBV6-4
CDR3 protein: ASSDNWGGSYGYT

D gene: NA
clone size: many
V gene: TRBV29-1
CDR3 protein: SVRGTATYEQY

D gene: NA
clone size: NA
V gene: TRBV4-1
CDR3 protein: ASSQGSPLYAF

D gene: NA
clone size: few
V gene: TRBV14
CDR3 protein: ASSQQNILSTDTQY

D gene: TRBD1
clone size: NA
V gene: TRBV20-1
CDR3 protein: SARRRTGFNEKLF

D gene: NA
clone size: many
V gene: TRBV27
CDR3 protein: ASSQRGAGYEQY

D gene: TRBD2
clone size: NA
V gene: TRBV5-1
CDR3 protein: ASSPGLVGEETQY

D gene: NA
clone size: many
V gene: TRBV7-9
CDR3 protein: ASSLMGPLH

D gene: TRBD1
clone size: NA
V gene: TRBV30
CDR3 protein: AWRQGQGSVETQY

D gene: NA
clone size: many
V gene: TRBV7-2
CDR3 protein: ASSLDHYEQY

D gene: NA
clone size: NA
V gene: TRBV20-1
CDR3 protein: SVLRDPNSPLH